These 8 T cell receptor beta chains share one sample of origin, sequenced in a study of CD8+CD57+ T cells in acquired aplastic anemia. Those patients picked for sequencing had displayed CD8+CD57+ cell expansion on flow cytometry. Researchers used genomic DNA as the template to profile TCR beta VDJ and CDR3. TCRdb used MiXCR to reprocess the reads, holding one entry per CDR3 protein. The sample gives more than 150,000 distinct CDR3 sequences, over 40% of which show up once; about 1.8% is in the top ten. The specimen sequenced was sorted CD4+, CD8+, or CD8+CD57+ T cells (not recorded which) from PBMCs. These receptor sequences come from a human donor with aplastic anemia.

V and J are TRBV19 and TRBJ1-6, with D unclear. CDR1 and CDR2 (germline): LNHDA, SQIVND (reference sequence). The CDR3 is 11 residues long. The germline V and J ends were trimmed by 11 bases and 8 bases, with 10 bases remaining between them. CDR3 in DNA: TGTGCCTCGGGAGTTGATTCACCCCTCCACTTT. It translates to CASGVDSPLHF.

In this sample, this clonotype turned up many times. The chain links TRBV7-2 to TRBJ2-1, with a possible D match to TRBD2 (5 bases). There are 14 residues in the CDR3. The germline V and J ends were trimmed by 0 bases and 8 bases, with 11 bases remaining between them. CDR1 and CDR2 from the germline V gene are SGHTA and FQGNSA. The CDR3, as DNA: TGTGCCAGCAGCTTAGCGCCTAGCACCGATGAGCAGTTCTTC. It is translated as CASSLAPSTDEQFF.

This clonotype was found once. One end of the junction does not line up with germline, which may come from a read error. The V gene is TRBV11-2, the J gene TRBJ2-7; possibly TRBD2 for D (6 bases). The CDR3 runs to 15 residues. Germline CDR1 is SGHAT and CDR2 is FQNNGV. CDR3 DNA: TGTGCCAGTAGCTTAGAGGGCGGGGCCGCCTACGAGCAGTACTTC. Translation: CASSLEGGAAYEQYF.

This chain links TRBV24-1 with TRBJ2-7; 11 bases match TRBD1. In germline, CDR1 is KGHDR, CDR2 SFDVKD. The CDR3 totals 15 residues. V dropped 3 bases and J dropped 6; count of bases not matched to a gene: 6. In DNA, the CDR3 is TGTGCCACCAGTGATCCCGGGACAGGGGGTACCGAGCAGTACTTC. Protein: CATSDPGTGGTEQYF.

The rearrangement joins TRBV9 to TRBJ2-2, with 11 positions matching TRBD1. The V segment lost 0 bases and the J segment 0 bases; nucleotides outside the gene matches: 10. CDR3 length: 20 amino acids. Germline V gives CDR1 SGDLS, CDR2 YYNGEE. The DNA of the CDR3 is TGTGCCAGCAGCGTAGCACCCTCGGGGACAGGGGGTTCGAACACCGGGGAGCTGTTTTTT. It yields the protein CASSVAPSGTGGSNTGELFF.

This clonotype was seen at least ten times. The chain links TRBV2 to TRBJ2-7, with TRBD2 identical over 8 bases. Germline assignment: CDR1 SNHLY and CDR2 FYNNEI. The length of the CDR3 is 13 residues. V shed 6 bases and J 7 bases; nucleotides not matched to a gene: 8. CDR3 amino acids: CASRRLAGPEQYF. The CDR3 bases are TGTGCCAGCAGGAGGCTAGCGGGCCCGGAGCAGTACTTC. Full variable domain (missing parts from reference TRBV2 and TRBJ2-7): EPEVTQTPSHQVTQMGQEVILRCVPISNHLYFYWYRQILGQKVEFLVSFYNNEISEKSEIFDDQFSVERPDGSNFTLKIRSTKLEDSAMYFCASRRLAGPEQYFGPGTRLTVT.

The V call is TRBV2, the J call TRBJ2-7; D gene unclear. V was cut by 1 base and J by 5 bases, with 12 bases left in between. CDR1 is SNHLY and CDR2 is FYNNEI in the germline V gene. This CDR3 contains 14 residues. The CDR3 here is CASSEGTPFHEQYF. For the CDR3, the DNA is TGTGCCAGCAGTGAAGGGACCCCCTTCCACGAGCAGTACTTC.

The rearrangement uses TRBV7-3 and TRBJ1-1; D is unclear. The germline CDR1 and CDR2 sequences are SGHTA and FQGTGA. CDR3 length: 11 residues. V was shortened by 2 bases and J by 10 bases, with 8 bases between the two germline ends. Written as DNA, the CDR3 is TGTGCCAGCAGCTTAGGGTTAGGAGCTTTCTTT. This translates into CASSLGLGAFF.